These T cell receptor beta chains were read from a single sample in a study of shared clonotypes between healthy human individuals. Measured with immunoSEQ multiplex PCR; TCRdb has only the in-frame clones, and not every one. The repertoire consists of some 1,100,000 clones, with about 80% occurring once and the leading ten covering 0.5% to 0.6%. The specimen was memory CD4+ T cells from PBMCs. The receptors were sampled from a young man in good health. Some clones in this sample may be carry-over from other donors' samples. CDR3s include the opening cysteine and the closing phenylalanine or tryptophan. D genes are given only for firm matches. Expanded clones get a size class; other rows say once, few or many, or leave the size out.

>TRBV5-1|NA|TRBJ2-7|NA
TGCGCCAGCAGCTTGTCGGGCGGGCGTCGGTCCTACGAGCAGTACTTC
CASSLSGGRRSYEQYF
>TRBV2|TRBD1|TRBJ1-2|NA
TGTGCCAGCACCCCACAGGGGGCTTCCTATGGCTACACCTTC
CASTPQGASYGYTF
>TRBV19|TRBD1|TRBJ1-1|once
TGTGCCAGTAGTATAGACCAGGACAGGGTTAGGACTGAAGCTTTCTTT
CASSIDQDRVRTEAFF
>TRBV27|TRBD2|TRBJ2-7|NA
TGTGCCAGCAGTTCCTTGGGCCGGGACAGGGGACTAGCGGGAGGTAGGGGCGAGCAGTACTTC
CASSSLGRDRGLAGGRGEQYF
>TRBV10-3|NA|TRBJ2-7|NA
TGTGCCATCAGTGATCCCATGTCGGCAGTTACTCCCTACGAGCAGTACTTC
CAISDPMSAVTPYEQYF
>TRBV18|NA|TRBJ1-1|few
TGTGCCAGCTCACCAGGAGTGATTAAGAACACTGAAGCTTTCTTT
CASSPGVIKNTEAFF
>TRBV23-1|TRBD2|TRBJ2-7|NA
TGCGCCCCGGGGGGTTCTGTTGGTTACGAGCAGTACTTC
CAPGGSVGYEQYF
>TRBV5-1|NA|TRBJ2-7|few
TGCGCCAGCAGCTTGGATTCAGGGGCGGGACAGCCCACCTACGAGCAGTACTTC
CASSLDSGAGQPTYEQYF
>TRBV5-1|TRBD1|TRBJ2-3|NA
TGCGCCAGCAGCTTAGGACAGGCTCCAGATACGCAGTATTTT
CASSLGQAPDTQYF
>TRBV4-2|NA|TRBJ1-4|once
TGTGCCAGCAGCCAAGACAGGCAACGGGAAAAACTGTTTTTT
CASSQDRQREKLFF
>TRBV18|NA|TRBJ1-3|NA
TGTGCCAGCTCACCAAAGGGGAATCCTGGAAACACCATATATTTT
CASSPKGNPGNTIYF
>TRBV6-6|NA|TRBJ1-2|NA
TGTGCCAGCAGTTTTTTTCCTATCTATGGCTACACCTTC
CASSFFPIYGYTF
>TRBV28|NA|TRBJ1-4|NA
TGTGCCAGCAGTTTCCGCTCGTTTAATGAAAAACTGTTTTTT
CASSFRSFNEKLFF
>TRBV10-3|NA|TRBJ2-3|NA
TGTGCCATCAGTGAGTGGGTAGCTTCGTATGCAGATACGCAGTATTTT
CAISEWVASYADTQYF
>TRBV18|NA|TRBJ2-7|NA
TGTGCCAGCCTGGGCAACAGGGTTGGATACGAGCAGTACTTC
CASLGNRVGYEQYF
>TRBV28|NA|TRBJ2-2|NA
TGTGCCACCCAAATCGGAGGGTCTCGTGCCGGGGAGCTGTTTTTT
CATQIGGSRAGELFF
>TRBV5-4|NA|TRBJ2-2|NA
TGTGCCAGCAGCCCTAACTCAGCCCGGGGCACCGGGGAGCTGTTTTTT
CASSPNSARGTGELFF
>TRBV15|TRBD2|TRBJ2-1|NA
TGTGCCACCAGCAGAGATTTTGGGACTAGCGGGCGAGGTCAGTTCTTC
CATSRDFGTSGRGQFF
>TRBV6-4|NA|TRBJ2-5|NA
TGTGCCAGCAGTGCCACAGGGCAAGAGACCCAGTACTTC
CASSATGQETQYF
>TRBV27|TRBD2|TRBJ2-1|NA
TGTGCCAGCAGTTTATCGGTCCGGACTAGAATTGGGTTGGAGCAGTTCTTC
CASSLSVRTRIGLEQFF
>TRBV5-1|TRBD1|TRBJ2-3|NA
TGCGCCAGCAGCACCCGGGACAGGGTGGTAGATACGCAGTATTTT
CASSTRDRVVDTQYF
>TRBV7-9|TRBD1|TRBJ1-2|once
TGTGCCAGCAGCAACTACCCGCAGGGGGCGGGTGGCTACACCTTC
CASSNYPQGAGGYTF
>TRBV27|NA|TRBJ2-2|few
TGTGCCACCGCTCGGGGCGGCGGAACCTCCTTGGGCGGGGAGCTGTTTTTT
CATARGGGTSLGGELFF
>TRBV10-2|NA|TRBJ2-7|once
TGCGCCAGCAGTGAGAGGCCAGGGGGGGGCGAGCAGTACTTC
CASSERPGGGEQYF
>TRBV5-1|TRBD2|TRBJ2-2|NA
TGCGCCAGCAGCTTGTGGGAGGGCGGCGGGGAGCTGTTTTTT
CASSLWEGGGELFF
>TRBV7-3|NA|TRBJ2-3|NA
TGTGCCAGCAGCCCCGCCGGGGCTAGCACAGATACGCAGTATTTT
CASSPAGASTDTQYF
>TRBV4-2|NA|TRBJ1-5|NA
TGTGCCAGCAGCCAAGATCGGGGGGATCAGCCCCAGCATTTT
CASSQDRGDQPQHF
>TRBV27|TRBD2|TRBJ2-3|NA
TGTGCCAGCAGTCCGGGGGGACTAGCGGGAATGTTCGGCACAGATACGCAGTATTTT
CASSPGGLAGMFGTDTQYF
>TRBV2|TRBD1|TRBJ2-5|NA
TGTGCCAGCAGAACCGACAGGGCCGAAGGTGGGACCCAGTACTTC
CASRTDRAEGGTQYF
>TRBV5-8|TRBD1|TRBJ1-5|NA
TGTGCCAGCAGCTCATTCGGGACAGCTAATCAGCCCCAGCATTTT
CASSSFGTANQPQHF
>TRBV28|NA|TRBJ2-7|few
TGTGCCAGCAGTTTTCGCGGGCCGAGCTCCTACGAGCAGTACTTC
CASSFRGPSSYEQYF
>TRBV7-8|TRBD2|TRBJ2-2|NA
TGTGCCAGCAGCTTAGTACCGGGACTAGCGGGGAACACCGGGGAGCTGTTTTTT
CASSLVPGLAGNTGELFF
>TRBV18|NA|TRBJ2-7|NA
TGTGCCAGCTCACCCACGCGGGTTGGCAGGGGCTACGAGCAGTACTTC
CASSPTRVGRGYEQYF
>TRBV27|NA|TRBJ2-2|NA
TGTGCCAGTAAAACAGCCACCGGGGAGCTGTTTTTT
CASKTATGELFF
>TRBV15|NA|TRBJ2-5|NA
TGTGCCACCAGCAGAGGGGGTAGCGTAGAGACCCAGTACTTC
CATSRGGSVETQYF
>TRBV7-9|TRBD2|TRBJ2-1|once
TGTGCCAGCAGCTTCGACGGGGGGGCCTACAATGAGCAGTTCTTC
CASSFDGGAYNEQFF
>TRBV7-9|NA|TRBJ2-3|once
TGTGCCAGCAGCTCCCTCTACACAGATACGCAGTATTTT
CASSSLYTDTQYF